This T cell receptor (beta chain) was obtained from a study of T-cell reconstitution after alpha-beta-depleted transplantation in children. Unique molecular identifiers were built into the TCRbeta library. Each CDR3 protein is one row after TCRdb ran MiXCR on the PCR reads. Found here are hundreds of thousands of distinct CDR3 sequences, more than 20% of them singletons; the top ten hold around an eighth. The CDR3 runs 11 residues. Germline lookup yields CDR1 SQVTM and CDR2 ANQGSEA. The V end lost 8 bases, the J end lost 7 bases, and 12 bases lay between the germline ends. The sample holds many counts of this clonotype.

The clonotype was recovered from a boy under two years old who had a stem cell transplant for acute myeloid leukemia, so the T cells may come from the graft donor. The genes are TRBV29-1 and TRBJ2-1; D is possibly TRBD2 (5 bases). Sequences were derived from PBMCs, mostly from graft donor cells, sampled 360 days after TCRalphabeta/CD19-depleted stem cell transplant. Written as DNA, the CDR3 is TGCAGCCCCCAACTAGGTAATGAGCAGTTCTTC. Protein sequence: CSPQLGNEQFF.